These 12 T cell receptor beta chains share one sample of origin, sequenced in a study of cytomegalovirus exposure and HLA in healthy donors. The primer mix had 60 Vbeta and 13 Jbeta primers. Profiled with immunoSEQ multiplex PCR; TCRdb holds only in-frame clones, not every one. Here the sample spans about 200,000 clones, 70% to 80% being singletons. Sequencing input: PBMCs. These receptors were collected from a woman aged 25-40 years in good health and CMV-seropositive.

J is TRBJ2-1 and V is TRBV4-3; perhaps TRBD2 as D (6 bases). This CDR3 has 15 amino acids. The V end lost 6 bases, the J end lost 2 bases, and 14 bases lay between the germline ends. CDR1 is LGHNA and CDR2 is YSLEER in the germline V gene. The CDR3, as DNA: TGCGCCAGCAGTTCGGGACTCGGCGCCTACAATGAGCAGTTCTTC. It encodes CASSSGLGAYNEQFF.

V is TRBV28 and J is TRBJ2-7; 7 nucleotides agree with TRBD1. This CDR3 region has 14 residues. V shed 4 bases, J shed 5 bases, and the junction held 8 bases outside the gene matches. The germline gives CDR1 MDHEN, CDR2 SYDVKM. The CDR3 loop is CASSSLTGLNEQYF. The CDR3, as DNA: TGTGCCAGCAGTTCTCTGACAGGGTTGAACGAGCAGTACTTC.

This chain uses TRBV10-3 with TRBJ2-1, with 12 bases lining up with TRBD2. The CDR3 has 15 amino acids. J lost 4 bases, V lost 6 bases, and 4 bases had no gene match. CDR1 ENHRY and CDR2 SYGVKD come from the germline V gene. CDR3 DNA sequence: TGTGCCATCAGCTCAACTAGCGGGGGGTACAATGAGCAGTTCTTC. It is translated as CAISSTSGGYNEQFF.

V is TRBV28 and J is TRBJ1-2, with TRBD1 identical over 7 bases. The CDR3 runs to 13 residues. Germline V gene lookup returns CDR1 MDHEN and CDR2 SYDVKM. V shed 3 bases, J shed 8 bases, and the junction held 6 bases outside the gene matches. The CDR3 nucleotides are TGTGCCAGCAGTTTGAATCAGGGGGGAGGCTACACCTTC. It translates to CASSLNQGGGYTF.

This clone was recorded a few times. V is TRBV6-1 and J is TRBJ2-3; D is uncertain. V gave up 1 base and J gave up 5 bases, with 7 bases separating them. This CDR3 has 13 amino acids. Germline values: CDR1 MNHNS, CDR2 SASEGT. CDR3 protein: CASSEGRVDTQYF. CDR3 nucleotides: TGTGCCAGCAGTGAAGGTCGGGTAGATACGCAGTATTTT.

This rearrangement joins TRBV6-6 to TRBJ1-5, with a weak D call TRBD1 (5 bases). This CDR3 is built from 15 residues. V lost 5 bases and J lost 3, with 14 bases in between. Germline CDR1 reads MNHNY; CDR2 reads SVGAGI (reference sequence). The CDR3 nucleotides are TGTGCCAGCAGTGTGCTAGGGGTTTACAATCAGCCCCAGCATTTT. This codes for CASSVLGVYNQPQHF.

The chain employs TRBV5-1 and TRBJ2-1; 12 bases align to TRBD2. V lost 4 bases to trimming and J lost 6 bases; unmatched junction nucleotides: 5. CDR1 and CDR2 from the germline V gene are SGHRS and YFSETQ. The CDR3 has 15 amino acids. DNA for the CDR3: TGCGCCAGCAGCCCTCTAGCGGGAGGGCGCAATGAGCAGTTCTTC. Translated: CASSPLAGGRNEQFF.

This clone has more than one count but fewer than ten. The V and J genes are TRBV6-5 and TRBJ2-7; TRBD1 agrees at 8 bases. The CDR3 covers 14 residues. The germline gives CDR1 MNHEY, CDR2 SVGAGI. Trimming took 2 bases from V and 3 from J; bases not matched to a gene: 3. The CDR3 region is CASSYQGQGYEQYF. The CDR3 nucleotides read TGTGCCAGCAGTTACCAAGGACAGGGCTACGAGCAGTACTTC.

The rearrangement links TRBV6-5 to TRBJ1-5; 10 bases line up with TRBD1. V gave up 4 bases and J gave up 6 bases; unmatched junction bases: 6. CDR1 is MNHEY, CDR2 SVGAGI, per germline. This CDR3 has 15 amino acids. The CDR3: CASSSAGTGVQPQHF. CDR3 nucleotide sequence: TGTGCCAGCAGTTCCGCCGGGACAGGGGTTCAGCCCCAGCATTTT.

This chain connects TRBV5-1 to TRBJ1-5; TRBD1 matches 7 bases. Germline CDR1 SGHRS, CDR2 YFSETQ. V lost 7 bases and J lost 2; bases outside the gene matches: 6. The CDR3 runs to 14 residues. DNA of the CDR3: TGCGCCAGCCGACAGGGACTCGGCAATCAGCCCCAGCATTTT. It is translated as CASRQGLGNQPQHF.

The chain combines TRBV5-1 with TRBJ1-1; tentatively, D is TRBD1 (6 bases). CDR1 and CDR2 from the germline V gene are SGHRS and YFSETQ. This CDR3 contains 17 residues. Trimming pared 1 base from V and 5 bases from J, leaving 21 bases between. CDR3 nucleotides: TGCGCCAGCAGCTTGAGGGGGAAGGGGAGGGGAAGAACTGAAGCTTTCTTT. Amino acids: CASSLRGKGRGRTEAFF.

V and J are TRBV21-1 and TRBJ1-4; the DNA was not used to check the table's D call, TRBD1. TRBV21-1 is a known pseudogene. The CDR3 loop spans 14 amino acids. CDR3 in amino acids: CASSKGQCNEKLFF. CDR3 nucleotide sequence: TGTGCCAGCAGCAAGGGACAGTGTAATGAAAAACTGTTTTTT.